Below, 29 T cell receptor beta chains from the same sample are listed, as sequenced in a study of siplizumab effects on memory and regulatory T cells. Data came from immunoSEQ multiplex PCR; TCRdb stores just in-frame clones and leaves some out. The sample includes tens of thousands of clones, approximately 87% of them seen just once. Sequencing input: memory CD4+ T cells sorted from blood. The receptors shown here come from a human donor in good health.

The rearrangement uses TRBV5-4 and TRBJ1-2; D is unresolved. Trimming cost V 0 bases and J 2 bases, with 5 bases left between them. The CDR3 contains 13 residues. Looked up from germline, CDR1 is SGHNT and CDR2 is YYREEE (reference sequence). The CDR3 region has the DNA TGTGCCAGCAGCTTGGGGCGGAACTATGGCTACACCTTC. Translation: CASSLGRNYGYTF. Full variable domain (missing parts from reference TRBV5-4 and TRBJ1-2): ETGVTQSPTHLIKTRGQQVTLRCSSQSGHNTVSWYQQALGQGPQFIFQYYREEENGRGNFPPRFSGLQFPNYSSELNVNALELDDSALYLCASSLGRNYGYTFGSGTRLTVV.

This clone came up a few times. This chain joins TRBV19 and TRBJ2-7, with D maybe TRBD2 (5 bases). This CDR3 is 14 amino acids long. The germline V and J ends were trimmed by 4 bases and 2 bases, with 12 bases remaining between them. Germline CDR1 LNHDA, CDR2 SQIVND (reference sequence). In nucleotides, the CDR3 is TGTGCCAGTAGTACCCGGACTGGACCCTACGAGCAGTACTTC. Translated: CASSTRTGPYEQYF.

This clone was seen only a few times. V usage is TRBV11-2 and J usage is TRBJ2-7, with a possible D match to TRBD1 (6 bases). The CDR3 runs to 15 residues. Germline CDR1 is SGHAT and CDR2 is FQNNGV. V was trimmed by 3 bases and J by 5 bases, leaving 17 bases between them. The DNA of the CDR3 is TGTGCCAGCAGCTTGCAACAGACAGGTGTAGACGAGCAGTACTTC. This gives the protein CASSLQQTGVDEQYF.

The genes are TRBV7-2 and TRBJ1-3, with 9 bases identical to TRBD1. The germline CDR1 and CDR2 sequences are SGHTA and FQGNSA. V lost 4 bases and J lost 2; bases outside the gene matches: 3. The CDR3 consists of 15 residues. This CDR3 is CASSSDRGTGNTIYF. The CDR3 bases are TGTGCCAGCAGCTCCGACAGGGGGACTGGAAACACCATATATTTT.

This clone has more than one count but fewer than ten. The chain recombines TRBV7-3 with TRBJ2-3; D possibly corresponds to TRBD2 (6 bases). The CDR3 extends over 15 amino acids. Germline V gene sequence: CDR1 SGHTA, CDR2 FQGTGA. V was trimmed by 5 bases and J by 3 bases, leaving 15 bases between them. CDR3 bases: TGTGCCAGCAGCAGGACGGGAGTACAGACAGATACGCAGTATTTT. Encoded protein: CASSRTGVQTDTQYF. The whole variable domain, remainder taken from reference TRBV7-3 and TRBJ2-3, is GAGVSQTPSNKVTEKGKYVELRCDPISGHTALYWYRQSLGQGPEFLIYFQGTGAADDSGLPNDRFFAVRPEGSVSTLKIQRTERGDSAVYLCASSRTGVQTDTQYFGPGTRLTVL.

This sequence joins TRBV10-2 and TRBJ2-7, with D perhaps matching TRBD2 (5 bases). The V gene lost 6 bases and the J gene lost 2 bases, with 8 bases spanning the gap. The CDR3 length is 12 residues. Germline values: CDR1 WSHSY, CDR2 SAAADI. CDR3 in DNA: TGCGCCAGCAGGGCCGGGGCCTACGAGCAGTACTTC. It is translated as CASRAGAYEQYF.

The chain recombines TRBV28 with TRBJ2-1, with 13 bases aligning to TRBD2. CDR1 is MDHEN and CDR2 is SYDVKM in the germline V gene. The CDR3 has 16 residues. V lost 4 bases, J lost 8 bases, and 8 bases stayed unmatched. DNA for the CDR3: TGTGCCAGCAGTTCAATCACTAGCGGGGGGGTCCATGAGCAGTTCTTC. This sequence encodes CASSSITSGGVHEQFF.

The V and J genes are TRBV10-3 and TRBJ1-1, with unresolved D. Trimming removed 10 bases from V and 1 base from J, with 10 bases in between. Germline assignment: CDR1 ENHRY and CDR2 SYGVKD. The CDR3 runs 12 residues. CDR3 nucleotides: TGTGCCACAAAGACAACGAACACTGAAGCTTTCTTT. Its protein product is CATKTTNTEAFF.

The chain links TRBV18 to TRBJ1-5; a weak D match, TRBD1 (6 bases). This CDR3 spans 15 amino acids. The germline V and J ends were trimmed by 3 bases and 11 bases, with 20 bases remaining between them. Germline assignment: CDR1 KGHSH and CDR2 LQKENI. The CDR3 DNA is TGTGCCAGCTCACCCTCCAAACAGGGCATGACAGCCCAGCATTTT. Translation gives CASSPSKQGMTAQHF.

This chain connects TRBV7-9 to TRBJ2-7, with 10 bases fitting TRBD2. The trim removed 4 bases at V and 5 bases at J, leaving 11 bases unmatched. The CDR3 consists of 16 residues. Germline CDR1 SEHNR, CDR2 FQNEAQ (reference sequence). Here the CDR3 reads CASSSRGSGRNHEQYF. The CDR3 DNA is TGTGCCAGCAGCTCCCGTGGTAGCGGGAGGAACCACGAGCAGTACTTC.

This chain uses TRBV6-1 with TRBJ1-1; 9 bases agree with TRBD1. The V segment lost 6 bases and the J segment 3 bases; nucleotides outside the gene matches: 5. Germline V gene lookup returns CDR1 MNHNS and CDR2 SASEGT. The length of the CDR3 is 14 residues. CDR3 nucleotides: TGTGCCAGCAGGGACAGGGGCTGGGACACTGAAGCTTTCTTT. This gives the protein CASRDRGWDTEAFF.

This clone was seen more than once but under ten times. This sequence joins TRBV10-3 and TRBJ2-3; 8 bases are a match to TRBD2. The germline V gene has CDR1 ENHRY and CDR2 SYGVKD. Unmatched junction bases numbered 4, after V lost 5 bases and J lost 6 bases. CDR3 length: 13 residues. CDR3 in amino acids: CAISPAGADTQYF. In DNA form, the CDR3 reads TGTGCCATCAGTCCAGCGGGAGCGGATACGCAGTATTTT.

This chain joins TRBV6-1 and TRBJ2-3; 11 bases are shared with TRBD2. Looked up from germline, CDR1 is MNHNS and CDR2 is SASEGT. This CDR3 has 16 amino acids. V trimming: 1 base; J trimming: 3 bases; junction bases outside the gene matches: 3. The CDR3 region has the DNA TGTGCCAGCAGTGAAGTGGCTAGCGGGGGGACAGATACGCAGTATTTT. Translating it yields CASSEVASGGTDTQYF.

The chain's CDR3 is CASSLTGRVGDTQYF. CDR3 bases: TGTGCCAGCAGTTTAACGGGCAGGGTTGGGGATACGCAGTATTTT. This chain uses TRBV28 with TRBJ2-3; the D gene is possibly TRBD1 (5 bases). This CDR3 is 15 amino acids long. Trimming left V 2 bases short and J 6 bases short, with 15 bases between. Germline assignment: CDR1 MDHEN and CDR2 SYDVKM.

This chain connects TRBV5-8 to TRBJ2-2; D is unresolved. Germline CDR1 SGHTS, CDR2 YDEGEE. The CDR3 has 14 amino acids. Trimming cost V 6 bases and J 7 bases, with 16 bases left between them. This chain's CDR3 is CASTTARRGGELFF. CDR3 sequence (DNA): TGTGCCAGCACCACGGCGCGGCGTGGCGGGGAGCTGTTTTTT.

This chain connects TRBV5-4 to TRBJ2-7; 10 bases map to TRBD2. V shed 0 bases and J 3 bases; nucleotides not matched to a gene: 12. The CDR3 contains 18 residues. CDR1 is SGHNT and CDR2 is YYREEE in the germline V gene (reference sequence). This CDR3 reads CASSLVVPGSGRDYEQYF. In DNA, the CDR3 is TGTGCCAGCAGCTTGGTAGTTCCAGGGAGCGGGAGGGACTACGAGCAGTACTTC.

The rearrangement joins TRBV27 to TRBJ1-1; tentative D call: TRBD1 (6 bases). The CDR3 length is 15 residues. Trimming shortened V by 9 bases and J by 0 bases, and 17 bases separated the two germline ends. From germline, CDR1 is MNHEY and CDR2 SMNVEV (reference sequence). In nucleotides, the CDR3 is TGTGCCAGTAAGCGAACCGGGACATTGAACACTGAAGCTTTCTTT. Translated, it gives CASKRTGTLNTEAFF.

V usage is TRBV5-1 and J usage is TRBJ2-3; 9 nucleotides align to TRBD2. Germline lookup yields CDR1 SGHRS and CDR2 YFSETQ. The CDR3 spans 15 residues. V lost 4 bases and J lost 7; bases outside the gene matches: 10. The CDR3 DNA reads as TGCGCCAGCAGCGAAGGCGGGGGGGCAATCAATACGCAGTATTTT. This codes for CASSEGGGAINTQYF. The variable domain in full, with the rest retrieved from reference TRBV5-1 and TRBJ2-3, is KAGVTQTPRYLIKTRGQQVTLSCSPISGHRSVSWYQQTPGQGLQFLFEYFSETQRNKGNFPGRFSGRQFSNSRSEMNVSTLELGDSALYLCASSEGGGAINTQYFGPGTRLTVL.

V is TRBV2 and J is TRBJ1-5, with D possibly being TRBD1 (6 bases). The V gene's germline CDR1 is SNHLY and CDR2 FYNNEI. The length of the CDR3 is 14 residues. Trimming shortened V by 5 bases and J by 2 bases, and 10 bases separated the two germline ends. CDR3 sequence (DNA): TGTGCCAGCAGTTTCAGACAGGGCAATCAGCCCCAGCATTTT. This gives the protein CASSFRQGNQPQHF.

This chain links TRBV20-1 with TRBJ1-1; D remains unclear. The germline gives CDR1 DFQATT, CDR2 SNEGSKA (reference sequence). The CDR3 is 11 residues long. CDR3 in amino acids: CRLKRGAEAFF. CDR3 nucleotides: TGCAGATTAAAACGGGGAGCTGAAGCTTTCTTT.

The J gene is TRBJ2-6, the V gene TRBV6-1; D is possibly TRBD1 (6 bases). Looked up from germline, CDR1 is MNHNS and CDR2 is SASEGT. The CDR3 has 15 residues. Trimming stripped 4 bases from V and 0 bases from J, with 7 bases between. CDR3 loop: CASSGDTSGANVLTF. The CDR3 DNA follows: TGTGCCAGCAGTGGGGACACCTCTGGGGCCAACGTCCTGACTTTC.

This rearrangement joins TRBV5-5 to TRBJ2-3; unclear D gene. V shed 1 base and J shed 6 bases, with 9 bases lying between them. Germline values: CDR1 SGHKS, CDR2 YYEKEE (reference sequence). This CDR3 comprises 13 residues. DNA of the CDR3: TGTGCCAGCAGCTTGTGGATTTCGGATACGCAGTATTTT. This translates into CASSLWISDTQYF. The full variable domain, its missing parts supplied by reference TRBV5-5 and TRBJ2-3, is DAGVTQSPTHLIKTRGQQVTLRCSPISGHKSVSWYQQVLGQGPQFIFQYYEKEERGRGNFPDRFSARQFPNYSSELNVNALLLGDSALYLCASSLWISDTQYFGPGTRLTVL.

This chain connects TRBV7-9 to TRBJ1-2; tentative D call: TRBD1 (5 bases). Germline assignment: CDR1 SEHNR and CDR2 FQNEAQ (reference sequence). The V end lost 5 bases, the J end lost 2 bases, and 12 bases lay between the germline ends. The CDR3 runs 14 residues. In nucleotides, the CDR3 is TGTGCCAGCAGCCAAGGGGCCTCCAACTATGGCTACACCTTC. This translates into CASSQGASNYGYTF.

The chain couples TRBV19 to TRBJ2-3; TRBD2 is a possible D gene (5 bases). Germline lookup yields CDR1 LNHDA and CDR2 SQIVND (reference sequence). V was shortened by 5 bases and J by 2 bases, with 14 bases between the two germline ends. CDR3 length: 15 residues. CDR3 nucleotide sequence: TGTGCCAGTAGTCCATCCGGGATTGACACAGATACGCAGTATTTT. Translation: CASSPSGIDTDTQYF.

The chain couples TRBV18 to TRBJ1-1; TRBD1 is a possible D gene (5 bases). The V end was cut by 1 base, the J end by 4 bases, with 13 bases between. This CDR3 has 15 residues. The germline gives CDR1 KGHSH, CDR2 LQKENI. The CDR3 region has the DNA TGTGCCAGCTCACCACTACAGGTTGGTAGCACTGAAGCTTTCTTT. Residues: CASSPLQVGSTEAFF.

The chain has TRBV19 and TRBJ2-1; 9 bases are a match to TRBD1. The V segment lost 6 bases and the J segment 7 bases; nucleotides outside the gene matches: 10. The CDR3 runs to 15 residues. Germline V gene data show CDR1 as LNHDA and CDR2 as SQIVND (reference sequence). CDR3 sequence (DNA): TGTGCCAGTAGGATCAACAGGGGGCAAGGTAATGAGCAGTTCTTC. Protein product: CASRINRGQGNEQFF. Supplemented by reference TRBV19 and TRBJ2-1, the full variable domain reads DGGITQSPKYLFRKEGQNVTLSCEQNLNHDAMYWYRQDPGQGLRLIYYSQIVNDFQKGDIAEGYSVSREKKESFPLTVTSAQKNPTAFYLCASRINRGQGNEQFFGPGTRLTVL.

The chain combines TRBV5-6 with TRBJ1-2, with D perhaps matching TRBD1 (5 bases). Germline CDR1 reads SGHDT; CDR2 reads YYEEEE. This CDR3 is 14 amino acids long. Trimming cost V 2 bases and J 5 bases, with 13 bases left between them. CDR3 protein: CASSFPGTDYGYTF. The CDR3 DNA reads TGTGCCAGCAGCTTCCCCGGGACGGATTATGGCTACACCTTC.

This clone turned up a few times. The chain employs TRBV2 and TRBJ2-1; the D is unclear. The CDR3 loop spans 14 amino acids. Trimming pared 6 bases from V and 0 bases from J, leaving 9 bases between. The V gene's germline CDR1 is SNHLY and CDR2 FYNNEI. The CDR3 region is CASRPDTSYNEQFF. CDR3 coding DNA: TGTGCCAGCAGACCCGACACCTCCTACAATGAGCAGTTCTTC.

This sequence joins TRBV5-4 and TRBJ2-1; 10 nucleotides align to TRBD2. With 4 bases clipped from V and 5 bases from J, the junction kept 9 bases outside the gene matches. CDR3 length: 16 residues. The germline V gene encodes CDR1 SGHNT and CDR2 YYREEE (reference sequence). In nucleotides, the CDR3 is TGTGCCAGCAGCCTAGAGGGCAGCGGGAGGGACAATGAGCAGTTCTTC. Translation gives CASSLEGSGRDNEQFF.